This TCR beta chain is from a study of breast tumors, draining lymph nodes, adjacent tissues. Study-wide points: Tumor T cell lymph node origin was a supported hypothesis, not proven.

The lymph nodes were axillary draining lymph nodes from breast cancer patients. Trimming removed 2 bases from V and 7 bases from J; junction bases left unmatched: 11. Germline loops: CDR1 SGHRS, CDR2 YFSETQ. This CDR3 has 17 residues. TCRdb independently ran MiXCR on the multiplex PCR reads; one entry per CDR3 protein. The data show about 200,000 distinct CDR3 sequences, approximately 33% seen once. This clonotype appeared many times. What it binds is not known. This receptor was taken from a female donor with breast cancer. Some clones in this sample may be carry-over from other donors' samples. This chain links TRBV5-1 with TRBJ2-3; 12 nucleotides match TRBD2. Sequenced sample: axillary lymph node tissue. The CDR3 loop reads CASSLSEASGGAYTQYF. Written as DNA, the CDR3 is TGCGCCAGCAGCTTAAGTGAGGCTAGCGGGGGGGCATATACGCAGTATTTT.